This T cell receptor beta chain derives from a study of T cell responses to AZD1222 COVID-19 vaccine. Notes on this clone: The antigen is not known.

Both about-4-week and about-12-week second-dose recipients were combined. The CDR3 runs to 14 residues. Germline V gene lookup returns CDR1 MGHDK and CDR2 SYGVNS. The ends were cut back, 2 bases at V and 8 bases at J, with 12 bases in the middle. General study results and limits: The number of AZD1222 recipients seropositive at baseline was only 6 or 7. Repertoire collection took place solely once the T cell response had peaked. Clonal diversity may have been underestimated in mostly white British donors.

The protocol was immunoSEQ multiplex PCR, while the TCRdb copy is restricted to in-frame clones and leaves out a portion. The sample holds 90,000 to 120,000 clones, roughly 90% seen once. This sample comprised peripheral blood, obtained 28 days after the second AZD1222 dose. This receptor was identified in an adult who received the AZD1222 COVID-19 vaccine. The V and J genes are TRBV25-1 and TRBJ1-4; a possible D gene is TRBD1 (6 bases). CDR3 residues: CASSEGWGAEKLFF. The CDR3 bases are TGTGCCAGCAGTGAAGGGTGGGGGGCAGAAAAACTGTTTTTT.